A single sample gave rise to the 13 T cell receptor beta chains below, sequenced in a study of blood T cells in healthy people across ages. Alongside a J-beta primer mix, a sample-barcoded 5' primer served in a second PCR lasting about 7 to 12 cycles. One entry per CDR3 protein, called by TCRdb with MiXCR from the 5' RACE reads. The sample carries hundreds of thousands of distinct CDR3 sequences, roughly 64% recorded once. The sample consisted of blood. The receptors were sampled from a man aged 25-40 years in good health.

This clonotype was detected only a few times. V and J are TRBV6-5 and TRBJ2-5, with D maybe TRBD2 (5 bases). This CDR3 is built from 11 residues. The V gene lost 10 bases and the J gene lost 7 bases, with 13 bases spanning the gap. Germline CDR1 and CDR2: MNHEY and SVGAGI. CDR3 residues: CATTLGGTQYF. The CDR3 nucleotides are TGTGCCACCACCCTCGGAGGGACCCAGTACTTC.

This chain connects TRBV20-1 to TRBJ1-2; 7 positions agree with TRBD1. After removal of 0 bases from V and 6 bases from J, the junction contained 4 bases not matched to a gene. The CDR3 has 13 amino acids. Germline lookup yields CDR1 DFQATT and CDR2 SNEGSKA (reference sequence). The CDR3 sequence: CSARERQGDGYTF. The CDR3 DNA is TGCAGTGCTAGAGAAAGACAGGGCGATGGCTACACCTTC.

A few counts support this clonotype. This chain connects TRBV11-2 to TRBJ1-1; maybe TRBD1 (6 bases). CDR3 length equals 15 residues. Germline V gene lookup returns CDR1 SGHAT and CDR2 FQNNGV. V was cut by 5 bases and J by 5 bases, with 18 bases left in between. CDR3 region: CASSQEGGVATEAFF. CDR3 in DNA: TGTGCCAGCAGCCAAGAGGGGGGGGTGGCGACTGAAGCTTTCTTT.

The rearrangement uses TRBV3-1 and TRBJ2-5; no definite D call. This CDR3 spans 16 amino acids. CDR1 and CDR2 from the germline V gene are LGHDT and YNNKEL (reference sequence). V lost 1 base to trimming and J lost 4 bases, with 16 bases between them. Written as DNA, the CDR3 is TGTGCCAGCAGCCAAGGATCTCCAGTTTTAGGAGAGACCCAGTACTTC. It specifies CASSQGSPVLGETQYF.

This clonotype came up a few times. The chain carries TRBV6-5 and TRBJ1-4, with unresolved D. Germline assignment: CDR1 MNHEY and CDR2 SVGAGI. V was cut by 0 bases and J by 2 bases, with 13 bases left in between. The CDR3 contains 17 residues. The CDR3 region has the DNA TGTGCCAGCAGTTACTCGATTGGGATGCCGACTAATGAAAAACTGTTTTTT. It codes for CASSYSIGMPTNEKLFF.

This chain joins TRBV24-1 and TRBJ1-2; D gene unclear. The CDR3 is 9 amino acids. Trimming removed 9 bases from V and 9 bases from J, with 7 bases in between. Per the germline V gene, CDR1 is KGHDR and CDR2 is SFDVKD. DNA for the CDR3: TGTGCCACCCAGCCCCGCTACACCTTC. Amino acids: CATQPRYTF.

This clonotype was picked up one time. The chain has TRBV3-1 and TRBJ2-1; TRBD2 aligns across 11 bases. Unmatched junction bases numbered 15, after V lost 3 bases and J lost 14 bases. This CDR3 has 16 amino acids. Looked up from germline, CDR1 is LGHDT and CDR2 is YNNKEL (reference sequence). CDR3 in DNA: TGTGCCAGCAGCCAGGAGGGGGGGAATAGCGGGAGGGCTAAGTTCTTC. This gives the protein CASSQEGGNSGRAKFF.

A few counts support this clonotype. The CDR3 DNA follows: TGTGCCAGCAGCCAAGATATAGGGGGCGTAAGGGGCTACACCTTC. Amino acids: CASSQDIGGVRGYTF. The rearrangement links TRBV4-2 to TRBJ1-2; 7 bases are a match to TRBD1. This CDR3 is built from 15 residues. Trimming cost V 0 bases and J 8 bases; bases outside gene matches: 9. The germline gives CDR1 LGHNA, CDR2 YNFKEQ.

The chain carries TRBV6-5 and TRBJ2-5; 11 nucleotides match TRBD1. The end of the DNA aligns better with TRBJ2-7, so the J call may be wrong. Germline values: CDR1 MNHEY, CDR2 SVGAGI. The length of the CDR3 is 14 residues. For the CDR3, the DNA is TGTGCCAGCAATACAGGACAGGGGGCACTCGAGCAGTACTTC. It encodes CASNTGQGALEQYF.

This rearrangement joins TRBV6-5 to TRBJ2-5; tentatively, D is TRBD2 (7 bases). The J call may be mistaken, given a closer DNA end match to TRBJ2-7. Germline lookup yields CDR1 MNHEY and CDR2 SVGAGI. CDR3 length: 14 residues. CDR3 coding DNA: TGTGCCAGCAGGTCCAACGGGGGGCGCTACGAGCAGTACTTC. Encoded protein: CASRSNGGRYEQYF.

This clonotype appeared a few times. The rearrangement uses TRBV7-2 and TRBJ2-3; D may match TRBD1 or TRBD2 (6 bases each). V gave up 5 bases and J gave up 1 base, with 10 bases separating them. The CDR3 sequence is 14 residues long. Germline CDR1 SGHTA, CDR2 FQGNSA. Written as DNA, the CDR3 is TGTGCCAGCAGCCCCCGGGGGCGCACAGATACGCAGTATTTT. Translated: CASSPRGRTDTQYF.

The rearrangement joins TRBV5-1 to TRBJ2-1, with a tentative D call TRBD2 (6 bases). The V gene's germline CDR1 is SGHRS and CDR2 YFSETQ. Trimming left V 0 bases short and J 4 bases short, with 20 bases between. This CDR3 contains 18 residues. The CDR3 sequence: CASSLETSFEPSYNEQFF. CDR3 nucleotide sequence: TGCGCCAGCAGCTTGGAGACTAGTTTCGAACCGTCGTACAATGAGCAGTTCTTC.

The DNA of the CDR3 is TGTGCCAGCAGCTTACTATTAACTCTCACCGAGCAGTACTTC. It translates to CASSLLLTLTEQYF. The genes are TRBV7-2 and TRBJ2-7; D uncertain. V lost 2 bases to trimming and J lost 6 bases, with 14 bases between them. Germline V gene data show CDR1 as SGHTA and CDR2 as FQGNSA. The CDR3 consists of 14 residues.